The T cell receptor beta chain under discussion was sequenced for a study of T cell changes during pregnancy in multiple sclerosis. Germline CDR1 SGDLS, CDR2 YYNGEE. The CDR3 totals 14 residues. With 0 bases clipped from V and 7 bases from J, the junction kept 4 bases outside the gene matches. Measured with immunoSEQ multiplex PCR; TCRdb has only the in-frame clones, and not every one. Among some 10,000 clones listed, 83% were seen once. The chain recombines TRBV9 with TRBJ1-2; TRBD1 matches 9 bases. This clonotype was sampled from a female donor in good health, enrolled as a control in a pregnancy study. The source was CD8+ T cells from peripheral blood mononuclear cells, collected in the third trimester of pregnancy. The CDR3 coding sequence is TGTGCCAGCAGCGTAGGGGACAGGGCTGGTGGCTACACCTTC. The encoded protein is CASSVGDRAGGYTF.